Below, one T cell receptor (beta chain) is given with its context. The antigen is not known. V lost 7 bases and J lost 3; bases outside the gene matches: 6. The length of the CDR3 is 14 residues. Sequencing was performed with immunoSEQ multiplex PCR; in TCRdb, only in-frame clones are kept and a portion is missing. The repertoire holds more than 75,000 clones, with 85% to 90% as singletons. This record comes from a study of T cell responses to AZD1222 COVID-19 vaccine. Study background: Second doses that came at about 4 or about 12 weeks were put together.

Broader study findings: It should be noted that donors were predominantly white British and more often female, and clonal diversity was possibly underestimated. Baseline serology detected seropositivity in only six AZD1222 recipients.

The TCR originated in an adult in good health. The chain has TRBV23-1 and TRBJ2-5; TRBD2 matches at 9 bases. TRBV23-1 is an ORF, and what it does is uncertain. The starting material was peripheral blood, obtained on day 0 of AZD1222 vaccination. CDR3 amino acids: CASKASGIEETQYF. The CDR3 coding sequence is TGCGCCAGCAAGGCTAGCGGGATTGAAGAGACCCAGTACTTC.